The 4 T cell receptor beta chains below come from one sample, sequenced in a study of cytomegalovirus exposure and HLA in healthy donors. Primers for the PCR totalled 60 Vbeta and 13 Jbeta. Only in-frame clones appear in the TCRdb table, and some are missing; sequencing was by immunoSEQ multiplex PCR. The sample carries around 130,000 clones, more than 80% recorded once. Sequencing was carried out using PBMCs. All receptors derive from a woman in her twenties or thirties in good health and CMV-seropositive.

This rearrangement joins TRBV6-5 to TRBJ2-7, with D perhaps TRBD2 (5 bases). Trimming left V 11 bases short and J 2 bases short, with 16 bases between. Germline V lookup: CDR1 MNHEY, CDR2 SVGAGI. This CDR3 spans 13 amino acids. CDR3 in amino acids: CAAWRVGAYEQYF. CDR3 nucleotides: TGTGCCGCCTGGCGGGTGGGTGCCTACGAGCAGTACTTC.

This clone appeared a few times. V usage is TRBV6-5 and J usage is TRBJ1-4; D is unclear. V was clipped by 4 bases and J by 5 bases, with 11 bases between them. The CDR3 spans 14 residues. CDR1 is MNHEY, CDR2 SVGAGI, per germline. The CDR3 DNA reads TGTGCCAGCAGTTGGGTGGCAGGAAATGAAAAACTGTTTTTT. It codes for CASSWVAGNEKLFF.

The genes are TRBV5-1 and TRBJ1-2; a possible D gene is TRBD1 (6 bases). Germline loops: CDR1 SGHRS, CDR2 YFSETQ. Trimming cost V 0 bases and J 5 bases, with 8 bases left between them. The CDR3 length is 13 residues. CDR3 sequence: CASSLGGQYGYTF. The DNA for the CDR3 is TGCGCCAGCAGCTTGGGAGGACAGTATGGCTACACCTTC.

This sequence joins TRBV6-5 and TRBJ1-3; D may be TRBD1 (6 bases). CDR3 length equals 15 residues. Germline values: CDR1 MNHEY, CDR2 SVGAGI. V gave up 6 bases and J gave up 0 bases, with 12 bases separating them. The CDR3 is CASRRDISSGNTIYF. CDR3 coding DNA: TGTGCCAGCAGACGGGACATCAGCTCTGGAAACACCATATATTTT.